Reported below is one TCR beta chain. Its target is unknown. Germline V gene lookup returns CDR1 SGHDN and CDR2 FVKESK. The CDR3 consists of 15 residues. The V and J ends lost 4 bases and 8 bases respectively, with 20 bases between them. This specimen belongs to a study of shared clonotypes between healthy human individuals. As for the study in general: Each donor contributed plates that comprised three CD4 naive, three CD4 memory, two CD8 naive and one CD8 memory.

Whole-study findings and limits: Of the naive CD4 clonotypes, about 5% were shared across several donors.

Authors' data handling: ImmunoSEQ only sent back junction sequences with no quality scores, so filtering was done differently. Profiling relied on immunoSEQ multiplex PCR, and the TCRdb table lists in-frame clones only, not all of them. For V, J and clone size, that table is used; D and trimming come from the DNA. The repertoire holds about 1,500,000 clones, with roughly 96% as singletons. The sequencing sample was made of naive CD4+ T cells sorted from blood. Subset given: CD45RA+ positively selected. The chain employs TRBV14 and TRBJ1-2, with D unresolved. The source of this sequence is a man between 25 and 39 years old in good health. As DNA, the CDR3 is TGTGCCAGCAGCCTAGCCCCTGGACCAACCTCCGGCTACACCTTC. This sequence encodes CASSLAPGPTSGYTF.